The following is a T cell receptor (beta chain) sequence with its context. Its antigen is undetermined. This specimen belongs to a study of cytomegalovirus exposure and HLA in healthy donors. Findings of the study overall: Most TCR beta V segments were productive about 87% or about 30% of the time in an earlier analysis. Clonal expansion, a later analysis showed, was greater in HLA-associated TCR beta chains than in equally common others. A classifier reportedly called cytomegalovirus status with high sensitivity and specificity.

Donors likely had unrecorded immune exposures despite being nominally healthy when sampled. The PCR contained 60 Vbeta and 13 Jbeta primers. Data came from immunoSEQ multiplex PCR; TCRdb stores just in-frame clones and leaves some out. This sample has about 270,000 clones, with roughly two thirds found just once. The V gene end was trimmed by 5 bases and the J gene end by 3 bases; junction bases not matched to a gene: 1. This CDR3 is built from 13 residues. Germline CDR1 SEHNR, CDR2 FQNEAQ (reference sequence). The chain has TRBV7-9 and TRBJ1-1; 9 bases line up with TRBD1. This clonotype was sampled from a female donor in good health and CMV-seronegative. The sequenced sample was PBMCs. CDR3 sequence: CASSGQGHTEAFF. The CDR3 bases are TGTGCCAGCAGCGGACAGGGGCACACTGAAGCTTTCTTT.